This T cell receptor beta chain was profiled in a study of T cell repertoires in cytomegalovirus infection. Study overall: TCR beta signatures that were public indicated CMV infection and matching HLA type.

The table lists this clonotype with a few counts. The V and J ends lost 4 bases and 5 bases, in that order; junction bases with no gene match: 2. The CDR3 totals 13 residues. Germline CDR1 SGHTA, CDR2 FQGNSA. TCRdb independently ran MiXCR on the reads; one entry per CDR3 protein. Altogether approximately 190,000 distinct CDR3 sequences are present, over 25% being singletons, with the ten largest covering approximately 30%. The source is a human donor in good health (CMV status not recorded). Some clones in this sample may be carry-over from other donors' samples. Sequencing was performed on PBMCs. V is TRBV7-2 and J is TRBJ2-1; 7 nucleotides align to TRBD1. This CDR3 reads CASSYQGDNEQFF. The CDR3 DNA is TGTGCCAGCAGCTACCAGGGGGACAATGAGCAGTTCTTC.